Below are 9 T cell receptor beta chains sequenced from a single sample in a study of T cell responses to AZD1222 COVID-19 vaccine. The repertoire was sequenced with immunoSEQ multiplex PCR; TCRdb's copy has only in-frame clones and lacks some. The table has around 95,000 clones, 80% to 95% seen once. The sample in question was peripheral blood, obtained on day 0 of AZD1222 vaccination. These receptors all come from an adult in good health.

J is TRBJ2-5 and V is TRBV4-2; D is unresolved. There are 14 residues in the CDR3. V was cut by 0 bases and J by 6 bases, with 11 bases left in between. Germline V gene lookup returns CDR1 LGHNA and CDR2 YNFKEQ. CDR3 in amino acids: CASSQDLSGQTQYF. The CDR3 DNA sequence: TGTGCCAGCAGCCAAGATCTTTCGGGTCAGACCCAGTACTTC.

The chain links TRBV19 to TRBJ1-5; D might be TRBD1 (5 bases). Between the trimmed V and J ends, which lost 4 bases and 1 base, there was a span of 11 bases. CDR3 size: 15 residues. Germline values: CDR1 LNHDA, CDR2 SQIVND (reference sequence). Here the CDR3 reads CASSTEGKSNQPQHF. CDR3 nucleotide sequence: TGTGCCAGTAGTACTGAGGGGAAGAGCAATCAGCCCCAGCATTTT.

The chain links TRBV29-1 to TRBJ2-3, with 9 bases aligning to TRBD2. The CDR3 is 15 amino acids. Per germline, CDR1 SQVTM and CDR2 ANQGSEA. V gave up 1 base and J gave up 2 bases; unmatched junction bases: 4. The CDR3 region is CSVEAASGATDTQYF. CDR3 DNA: TGCAGCGTTGAAGCGGCTAGCGGGGCCACAGATACGCAGTATTTT.

The chain joins TRBV30 to TRBJ2-5; no clear D gene. Deletions cut 0 bases from V and 5 bases from J, with 16 bases between. CDR1 GTSNPN and CDR2 SVGIG come from the germline V gene (reference sequence). This CDR3 is built from 15 residues. Here the CDR3 DNA reads TGTGCCTGGAGTGTACGACCGGATTTGAGCGAGACCCAGTACTTC. Protein product: CAWSVRPDLSETQYF.

With respect to this clone: One end of the junction fails to match germline, which may point to a read error. This sequence joins TRBV4-1 and TRBJ2-5; 11 nucleotides line up with TRBD2. CDR1 and CDR2 (germline): MGHRA, YSYEKL. This CDR3 spans 13 amino acids. This CDR3 is CASSQSSSGRCHF. The CDR3 DNA follows: TGCGCCAGCAGCCAATCCTCTAGCGGGAGGTGTCACTTC.

The rearrangement links TRBV27 to TRBJ1-1; possibly TRBD1 for D (5 bases). The CDR3 has 13 residues. Trimming took 5 bases from V and 1 from J, leaving 8 bases between them. The germline gives CDR1 MNHEY, CDR2 SMNVEV (reference sequence). CDR3 protein: CASSQGRNTEAFF. DNA of the CDR3: TGTGCCAGCAGTCAGGGACGGAACACTGAAGCTTTCTTT.

The DNA for the CDR3 is TGTGCCAGCAGTAAGCGGGTCCACACTGAAGCTTTCTTT. It codes for CASSKRVHTEAFF. The chain employs TRBV28 and TRBJ1-1; D gene uncertain. Per the germline V gene, CDR1 is MDHEN and CDR2 is SYDVKM. Trimming stripped 5 bases from V and 3 bases from J, with 10 bases between. CDR3 length: 13 amino acids.

The rearrangement uses TRBV7-2 and TRBJ1-1; 8 bases are shared with TRBD1. V lost 3 bases, J lost 0 bases, and 3 bases stayed unmatched. The CDR3 runs to 15 residues. Germline V CDR1 and CDR2: SGHTA, FQGNSA. The CDR3 region is CASSLQGAVNTEAFF. Written as DNA, the CDR3 is TGTGCCAGCAGCTTGCAGGGGGCGGTGAACACTGAAGCTTTCTTT.

The rearrangement links TRBV15 to TRBJ1-1; no definite D call. Per the germline V gene, CDR1 is LNHNV and CDR2 is YYDKDF (reference sequence). V lost 6 bases and J lost 1, with 18 bases in between. The CDR3 runs to 16 residues. CDR3 loop: CATSLEARRGNTEAFF. CDR3 in DNA: TGTGCCACCAGTCTCGAGGCCCGGCGGGGGAACACTGAAGCTTTCTTT.